This TCR beta chain was observed in a study of T cell responses to AZD1222 COVID-19 vaccine. V dropped 4 bases and J dropped 6; count of bases not matched to a gene: 13. The CDR3 extends over 17 amino acids. Germline-derived CDR1 and CDR2 are MNHNS and SASEGT. The assay was immunoSEQ multiplex PCR, and TCRdb's table has in-frame clones only and misses some. The sample has around 190,000 clones, around 92% seen once. This receptor was identified in an adult in good health. Sequencing was performed on peripheral blood, taken on day 0 of AZD1222 vaccination. This chain links TRBV6-1 with TRBJ1-5; 9 nucleotides line up with TRBD1. CDR3 DNA sequence: TGTGCCAGCAGTGCGCCGACCCATACAGGGGGCGGTCAGCCCCAGCATTTT. Amino acids: CASSAPTHTGGGQPQHF.